This record covers a single T cell receptor beta chain. A J-beta primer mix and a sample-barcoded 5' primer were used in a second PCR of roughly 6 to 12 cycles. Each CDR3 protein is one row after TCRdb ran MiXCR on the 5' RACE reads. Of 1.2 million to 1.5 million distinct CDR3 sequences in the sample, approximately 40% were seen once. This entry comes from a study of blood T cells in healthy people across ages. Germline V CDR1 and CDR2: KGHSH, LQKENI. The CDR3 has 13 amino acids. The V and J ends lost 0 bases and 1 base respectively, with 3 bases between them. The V gene is TRBV18, the J gene TRBJ2-5; D remains unclear. The sequence came from a woman under 30 in good health. The sequencing input was blood. Here the CDR3 DNA reads TGTGCCAGCTCACCACCAGTCCAAGAGACCCAGTACTTC. This translates into CASSPPVQETQYF.